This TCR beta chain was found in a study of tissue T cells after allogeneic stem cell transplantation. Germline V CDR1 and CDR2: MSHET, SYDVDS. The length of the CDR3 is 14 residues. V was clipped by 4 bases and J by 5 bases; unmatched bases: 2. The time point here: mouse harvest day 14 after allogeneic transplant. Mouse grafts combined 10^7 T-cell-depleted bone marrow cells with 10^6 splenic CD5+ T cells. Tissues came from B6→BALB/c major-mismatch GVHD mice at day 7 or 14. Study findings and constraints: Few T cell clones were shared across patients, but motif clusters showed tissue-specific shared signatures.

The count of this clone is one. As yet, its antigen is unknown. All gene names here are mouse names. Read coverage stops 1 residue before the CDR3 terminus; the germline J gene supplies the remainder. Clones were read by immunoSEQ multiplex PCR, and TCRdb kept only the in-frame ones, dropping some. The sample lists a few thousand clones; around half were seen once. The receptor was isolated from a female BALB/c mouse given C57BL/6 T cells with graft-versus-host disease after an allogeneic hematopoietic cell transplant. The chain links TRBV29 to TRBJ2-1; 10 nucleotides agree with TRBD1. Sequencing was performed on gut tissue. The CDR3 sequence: CASSYGTGDAEQFF. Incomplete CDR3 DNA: TGTGCTAGCAGTTACGGGACAGGGGATGCTGAGCAGTTC.